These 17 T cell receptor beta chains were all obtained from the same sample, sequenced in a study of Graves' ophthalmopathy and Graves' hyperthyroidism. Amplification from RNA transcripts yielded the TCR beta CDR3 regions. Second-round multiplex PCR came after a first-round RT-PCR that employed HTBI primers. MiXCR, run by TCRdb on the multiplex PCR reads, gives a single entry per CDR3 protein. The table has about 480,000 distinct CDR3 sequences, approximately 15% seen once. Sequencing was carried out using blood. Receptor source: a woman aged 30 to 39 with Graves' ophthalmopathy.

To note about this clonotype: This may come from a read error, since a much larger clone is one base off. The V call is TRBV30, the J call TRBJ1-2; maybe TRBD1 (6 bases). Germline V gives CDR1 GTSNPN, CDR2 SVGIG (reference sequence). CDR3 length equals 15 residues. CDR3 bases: TGTGCCTGGAACGGGCGTCCGGGGGCTAACTATGGCTGCACCTTC. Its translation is CAWNGRPGANYGCTF.

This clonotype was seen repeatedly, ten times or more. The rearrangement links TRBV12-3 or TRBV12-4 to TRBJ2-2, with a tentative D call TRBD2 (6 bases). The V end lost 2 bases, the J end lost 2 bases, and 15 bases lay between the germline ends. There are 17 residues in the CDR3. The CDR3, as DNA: TGTGCCAGCAGTTTACGCCTCGGGACTTTCAACACCGGGGAGCTGTTTTTT. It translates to CASSLRLGTFNTGELFF.

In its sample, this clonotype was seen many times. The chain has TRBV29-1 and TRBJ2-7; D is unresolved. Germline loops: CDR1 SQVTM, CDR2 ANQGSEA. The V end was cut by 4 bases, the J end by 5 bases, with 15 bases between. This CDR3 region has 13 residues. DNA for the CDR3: TGCAGCGTTGTCGTCTCGGCAACGGACGAGCAGTACTTC. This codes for CSVVVSATDEQYF.

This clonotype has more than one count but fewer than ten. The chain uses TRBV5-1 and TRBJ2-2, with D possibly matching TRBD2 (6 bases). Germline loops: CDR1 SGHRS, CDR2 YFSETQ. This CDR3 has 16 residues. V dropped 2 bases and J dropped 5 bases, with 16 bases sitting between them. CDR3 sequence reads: CASSFRRGWGTGELFF. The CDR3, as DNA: TGCGCCAGCAGCTTCCGGAGGGGATGGGGTACCGGGGAGCTGTTTTTT.

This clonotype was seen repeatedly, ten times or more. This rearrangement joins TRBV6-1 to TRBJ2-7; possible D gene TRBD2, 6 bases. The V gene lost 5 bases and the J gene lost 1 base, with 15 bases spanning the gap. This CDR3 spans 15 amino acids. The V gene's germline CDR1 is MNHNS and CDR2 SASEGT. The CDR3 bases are TGTGCCAGCAGTCCGGCGGGGAAGGGTTCCTACGAGCAGTACTTC. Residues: CASSPAGKGSYEQYF.

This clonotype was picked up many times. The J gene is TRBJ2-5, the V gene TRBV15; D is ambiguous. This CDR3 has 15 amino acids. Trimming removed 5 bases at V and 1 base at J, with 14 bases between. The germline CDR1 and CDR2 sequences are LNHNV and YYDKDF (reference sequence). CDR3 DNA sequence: TGTGCCACCAGCCCTAATAGGGTTGGCCAAGAGACCCAGTACTTC. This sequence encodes CATSPNRVGQETQYF. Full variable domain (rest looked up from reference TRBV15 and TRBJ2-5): DAMVIQNPRYQVTQFGKPVTLSCSQTLNHNVMYWYQQKSSQAPKLLFHYYDKDFNNEADTPDNFQSRRPNTSFCFLDIRSPGLGDTAMYLCATSPNRVGQETQYFGPGTRLLVL.

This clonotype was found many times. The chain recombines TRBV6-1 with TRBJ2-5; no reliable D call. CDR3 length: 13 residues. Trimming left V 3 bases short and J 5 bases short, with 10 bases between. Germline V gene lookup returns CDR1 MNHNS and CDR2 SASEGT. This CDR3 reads CASSDTNGETQYF. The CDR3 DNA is TGTGCCAGCAGTGACACCAACGGGGAGACCCAGTACTTC.

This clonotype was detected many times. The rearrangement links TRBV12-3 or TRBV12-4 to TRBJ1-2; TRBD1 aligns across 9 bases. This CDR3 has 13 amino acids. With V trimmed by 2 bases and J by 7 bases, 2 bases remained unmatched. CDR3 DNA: TGTGCCAGCAGTTTACGGGACAGGGCTGGCTACACCTTC. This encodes CASSLRDRAGYTF.

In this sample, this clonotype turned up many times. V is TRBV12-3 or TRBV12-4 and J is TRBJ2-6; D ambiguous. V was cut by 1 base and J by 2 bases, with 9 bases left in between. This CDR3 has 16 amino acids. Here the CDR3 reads CASSLVLQAGANVLTF. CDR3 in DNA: TGTGCCAGCAGTTTAGTCCTCCAGGCTGGGGCCAACGTCCTGACTTTC.

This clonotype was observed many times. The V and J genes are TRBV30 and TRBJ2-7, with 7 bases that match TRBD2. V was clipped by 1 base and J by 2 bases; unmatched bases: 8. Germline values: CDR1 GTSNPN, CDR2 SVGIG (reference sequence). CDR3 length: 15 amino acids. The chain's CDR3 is CAWSAETAGAYEQYF. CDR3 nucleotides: TGTGCCTGGAGTGCCGAAACTGCGGGAGCCTACGAGCAGTACTTC. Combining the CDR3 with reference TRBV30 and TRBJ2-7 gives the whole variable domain SQTIHQWPATLVQPVGSPLSLECTVEGTSNPNLYWYRQAAGRGLQLLFYSVGIGQISSEVPQNLSASRPQDRQFILSSKKLLLSDSGFYLCAWSAETAGAYEQYFGPGTRLTVT.

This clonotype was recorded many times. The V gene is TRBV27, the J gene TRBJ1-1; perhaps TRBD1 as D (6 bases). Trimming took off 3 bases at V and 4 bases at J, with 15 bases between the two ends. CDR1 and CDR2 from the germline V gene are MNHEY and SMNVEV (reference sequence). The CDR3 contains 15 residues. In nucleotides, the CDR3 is TGTGCCAGCAGTTTTGAGGCAGGGGTGATCACTGAAGCTTTCTTT. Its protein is CASSFEAGVITEAFF.

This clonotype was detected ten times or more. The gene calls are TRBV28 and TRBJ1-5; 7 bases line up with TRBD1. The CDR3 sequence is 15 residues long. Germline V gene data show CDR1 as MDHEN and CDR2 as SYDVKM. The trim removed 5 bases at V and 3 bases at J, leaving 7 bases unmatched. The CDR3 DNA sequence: TGTGCCAGCAGTCCGCCCGGGACAGTCAATCAGCCCCAGCATTTT. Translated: CASSPPGTVNQPQHF.

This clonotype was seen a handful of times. This chain's CDR3 is CASSQRAGLPSYEQYF. DNA of the CDR3: TGTGCCAGCAGCCAAAGAGCGGGCCTTCCTTCCTACGAGCAGTACTTC. The chain carries TRBV4-2 and TRBJ2-7, with a weak D call TRBD2 (6 bases). Germline V gene sequence: CDR1 LGHNA, CDR2 YNFKEQ. The CDR3 totals 16 residues. The V gene lost 2 bases and the J gene lost 1 base, with 15 bases spanning the gap.

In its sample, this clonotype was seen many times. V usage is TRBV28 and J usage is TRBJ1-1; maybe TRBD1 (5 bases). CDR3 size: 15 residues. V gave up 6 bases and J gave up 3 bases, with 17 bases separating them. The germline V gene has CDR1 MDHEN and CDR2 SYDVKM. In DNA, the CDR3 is TGTGCCAGCAGCTTACTCATTCTACAGGACACTGAAGCTTTCTTT. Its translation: CASSLLILQDTEAFF.

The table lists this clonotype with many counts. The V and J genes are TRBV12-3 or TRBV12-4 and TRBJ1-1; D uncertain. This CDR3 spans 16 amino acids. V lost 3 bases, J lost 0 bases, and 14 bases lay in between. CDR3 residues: CASSFWGRVMNTEAFF. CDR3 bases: TGTGCCAGCAGTTTTTGGGGTCGAGTTATGAACACTGAAGCTTTCTTT.

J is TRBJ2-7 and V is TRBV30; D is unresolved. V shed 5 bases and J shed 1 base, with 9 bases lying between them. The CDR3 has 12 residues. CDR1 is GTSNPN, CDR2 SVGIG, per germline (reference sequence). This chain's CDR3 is CAWAGRSYEQYF. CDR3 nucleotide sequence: TGTGCCTGGGCCGGACGTTCCTACGAGCAGTACTTC.

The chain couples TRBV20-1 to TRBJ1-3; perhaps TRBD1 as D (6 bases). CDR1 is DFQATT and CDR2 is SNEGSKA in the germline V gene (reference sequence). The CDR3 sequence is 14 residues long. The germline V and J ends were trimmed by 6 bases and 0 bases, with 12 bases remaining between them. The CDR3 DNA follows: TGCAGTGCCCCCCCGACAGGCTCTGGAAACACCATATATTTT. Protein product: CSAPPTGSGNTIYF.